The present T cell receptor beta chain was sequenced within a study of T cells in Graves' hyperthyroidism and ophthalmopathy. The table lists this clonotype with many counts. Per germline, CDR1 MNHNS and CDR2 SASEGT. The CDR3 is 14 amino acids. The V and J ends lost 5 bases and 4 bases respectively, with 14 bases between them. Amplified regions were TCR beta CDR3 sequences from RNA transcripts. Carried out on the TCR CDR3, a first-round RT-PCR used the HTBI primer set. TCRdb passed the multiplex PCR reads through MiXCR, listing each CDR3 protein once. This table has approximately 700,000 distinct CDR3 sequences, over 15% appearing once.

Sequenced material: blood. The genes are TRBV6-1 and TRBJ1-2; possible D gene TRBD1, 5 bases. This receptor was taken from a man between 18 and 35 years old with Graves' hyperthyroidism. The CDR3 reads CASSPSTASYGYTF. The CDR3 DNA reads TGTGCCAGCAGTCCATCGACAGCCTCCTATGGCTACACCTTC.